The 18 T cell receptor beta chains below come from one sample, sequenced in a study of shared clonotypes between healthy human individuals. TCRdb's table, derived via immunoSEQ multiplex PCR, lists solely in-frame clones and lacks some. This table holds around 1,100,000 clones, about 80% found once. Sequenced material: memory CD4+ T cells from PBMCs. Noted subset: CD45RA-negative fraction. The receptors were sampled from a man aged 18 to 29 in good health. Some clones in this sample may be carry-over from other donors' samples.

Points on this clone: Its ends do not fully match the called genes, so a read error is possible. The chain has TRBV15 and TRBJ1-1, with TRBD1 matching 8 bases. Looked up from germline, CDR1 is LNHNV and CDR2 is YYDKDF (reference sequence). There are 17 residues in the CDR3. This chain's CDR3 is CATGRDRWGQATAEAFF. In nucleotides, the CDR3 is TGTGCCACCGGCAGAGACCGCTGGGGACAGGCGACCGCTGAAGCTTTCTTT.

This clone has just a few counts. The CDR3 protein is CAWNRDSDTGELFF. CDR3 coding DNA: TGTGCCTGGAATCGGGACAGCGACACCGGGGAGCTGTTTTTT. This chain joins TRBV30 and TRBJ2-2; 7 bases fit TRBD1. Germline CDR1 and CDR2: GTSNPN and SVGIG (reference sequence). Germline trimming cut 4 bases from V and 3 bases from J; bases unmatched to any gene: 5. This CDR3 is 14 amino acids long. The variable domain in full, with the rest retrieved from reference TRBV30 and TRBJ2-2, is SQTIHQWPATLVQPVGSPLSLECTVEGTSNPNLYWYRQAAGRGLQLLFYSVGIGQISSEVPQNLSASRPQDRQFILSSKKLLLSDSGFYLCAWNRDSDTGELFFGEGSRLTVL.

This clone was picked up one time. The CDR3 DNA reads as TGCGCCAGCAGCGGGACATCTTACACTGAAGCTTTCTTT. Amino acid sequence: CASSGTSYTEAFF. The V gene is TRBV5-1, the J gene TRBJ1-1, with D perhaps matching TRBD1 (6 bases). The germline gives CDR1 SGHRS, CDR2 YFSETQ. V lost 4 bases and J 3 bases, leaving 10 bases between the germline ends. CDR3 size: 13 residues.

This clone was seen at least ten times. The chain recombines TRBV29-1 with TRBJ2-3; no definite D call. V was shortened by 5 bases and J by 7 bases, with 7 bases between the two germline ends. The CDR3 contains 10 residues. Germline CDR1 reads SQVTM; CDR2 reads ANQGSEA. CDR3 in DNA: TGCAGCGTTTTGTTGAATACGCAGTATTTT. It yields the protein CSVLLNTQYF.

J is TRBJ2-1 and V is TRBV11-2; D uncertain. Between the trimmed V and J ends, which lost 4 bases and 5 bases, there was a span of 18 bases. Germline V CDR1 and CDR2: SGHAT, FQNNGV. The CDR3 has 16 amino acids. CDR3 in DNA: TGTGCCAGCAGCTCTGATAGGGCCCGGTCCCACAATGAGCAGTTCTTC. Encoded protein: CASSSDRARSHNEQFF.

The chain is built from TRBV7-6 and TRBJ2-7; D is tentatively TRBD1 or TRBD2 (5 bases each). Trimming pared 2 bases from V and 0 bases from J, leaving 14 bases between. Germline V gene data show CDR1 as SGHVS and CDR2 as FNYEAQ. There are 16 residues in the CDR3. In nucleotides, the CDR3 is TGTGCCAGCAGCTTAATGGGGACCTCGACCTCCTACGAGCAGTACTTC. Residues: CASSLMGTSTSYEQYF.

This clone was counted a few times. The V call is TRBV4-3, the J call TRBJ2-3; no clear D. Trimming took off 0 bases at V and 6 bases at J, with 10 bases between the two ends. This CDR3 comprises 14 residues. CDR1 is LGHNA and CDR2 is YSLEER in the germline V gene. As DNA, the CDR3 is TGCGCCAGCAGCCAAGAGGGTTACGGGGATACGCAGTATTTT. Protein sequence: CASSQEGYGDTQYF.

The chain recombines TRBV2 with TRBJ2-6, with TRBD2 as a possible D gene (6 bases). The germline V gene encodes CDR1 SNHLY and CDR2 FYNNEI. CDR3 size: 16 residues. V shed 6 bases and J shed 3 bases, with 15 bases lying between them. The CDR3 loop is CASRSGGNVGANVLTF. The CDR3 nucleotides read TGTGCCAGCAGGAGTGGCGGGAATGTTGGGGCCAACGTCCTGACTTTC.

The chain uses TRBV9 and TRBJ2-3; D unclear. CDR3 length equals 14 residues. Germline loops: CDR1 SGDLS, CDR2 YYNGEE. The germline V and J ends were trimmed by 1 base and 6 bases, with 12 bases remaining between them. CDR3 sequence: CASSVHQFGDTQYF. The CDR3 coding sequence is TGTGCCAGCAGCGTACACCAATTCGGGGATACGCAGTATTTT.

This chain uses TRBV19 with TRBJ1-2; TRBD1 aligns across 9 bases. From germline, CDR1 is LNHDA and CDR2 SQIVND (reference sequence). The J segment lost 4 bases and the V segment lost 6 bases, leaving 9 bases of the junction unmatched. The CDR3 contains 15 residues. The CDR3: CASSSGTGSSYGYTF. In nucleotides, the CDR3 is TGTGCCAGTAGCAGCGGGACAGGGTCTAGCTATGGCTACACCTTC.

The chain links TRBV11-2 to TRBJ2-4; possible D gene TRBD2, 5 bases. In germline, CDR1 is SGHAT, CDR2 FQNNGV. Trimming shortened V by 3 bases and J by 6 bases, and 15 bases separated the two germline ends. This CDR3 has 15 amino acids. Here the CDR3 reads CASSLRGLVANIQYF. CDR3 DNA: TGTGCCAGCAGCTTGAGAGGGCTCGTGGCAAACATTCAGTACTTC.

Turning to this clone: In the same sample, other DNA sequences code for this CDR3. CDR3 sequence (DNA): TGTGCCAGCAGCCACGGACTAGCGGGGTCCACAGATACGCAGTATTTT. Amino acids: CASSHGLAGSTDTQYF. This chain connects TRBV5-4 to TRBJ2-3; 12 nucleotides line up with TRBD2. V was clipped by 4 bases and J by 2 bases; unmatched bases: 5. The CDR3 contains 16 residues. In germline, CDR1 is SGHNT, CDR2 YYREEE (reference sequence).

J is TRBJ2-4 and V is TRBV5-1, with D possibly being TRBD2 (6 bases). Trimming removed 0 bases at V and 9 bases at J, with 13 bases between. Germline CDR1 SGHRS, CDR2 YFSETQ. The CDR3 spans 14 residues. The CDR3: CASSLDGTRGIQYF. In DNA, the CDR3 is TGCGCCAGCAGCTTGGACGGGACGCGGGGCATTCAGTACTTC.

This clone was seen a single time. This chain links TRBV4-3 with TRBJ2-1, with 15 bases fitting TRBD2. CDR1 is LGHNA, CDR2 YSLEER, per germline. This CDR3 contains 16 residues. Trimming took 1 base from V and 7 from J; bases not matched to a gene: 2. Written as DNA, the CDR3 is TGCGCCAGCAGCCAAGGTGGGACTAGCGGGAGGAATGAGCAGTTCTTC. Amino acid sequence: CASSQGGTSGRNEQFF.

This chain uses TRBV4-1 with TRBJ2-7; D ambiguous. From germline, CDR1 is MGHRA and CDR2 YSYEKL. Trimming left V 0 bases short and J 6 bases short, with 18 bases between. The CDR3 contains 16 residues. CDR3 sequence (DNA): TGCGCCAGCAGCCAAGATCAGCGCCTAATGGGGTCCGAGCAGTACTTC. Amino acid sequence: CASSQDQRLMGSEQYF.

This clone was counted a single time. J is TRBJ1-5 and V is TRBV5-6; D unresolved. The CDR3 runs to 15 residues. V lost 4 bases to trimming and J lost 5 bases, with 16 bases between them. Germline V gives CDR1 SGHDT, CDR2 YYEEEE. CDR3 region: CASSLISAPHQPQHF. CDR3 bases: TGTGCCAGCAGCCTCATTAGCGCTCCCCATCAGCCCCAGCATTTT.

V is TRBV29-1 and J is TRBJ1-1; D is uncertain. V was pared by 5 bases and J by 7 bases, with 17 bases between. The CDR3 consists of 13 residues. Looked up from germline, CDR1 is SQVTM and CDR2 is ANQGSEA. The CDR3 reads CSVHSGGYGEAFF. The CDR3 DNA is TGCAGCGTTCATTCGGGAGGGTATGGTGAAGCTTTCTTT.

This clone was detected ten times or more. The rearrangement links TRBV11-3 to TRBJ2-1; D is perhaps TRBD2 (6 bases). The CDR3 length is 13 residues. The V gene's germline CDR1 is SGHNT and CDR2 YENEEA. Trimming took 6 bases from V and 12 from J, leaving 18 bases between them. CDR3 bases: TGTGCCAGCAGTTCTCCGGGACTCTTCGCGCAGTTCTTC. Its translation: CASSSPGLFAQFF.